The text below deals with one TCR beta chain. This specimen comes from a study of shared clonotypes between healthy human individuals. Study at large: A couple of female and three male donors aged 18 to 49 were enrolled. Each donor contributed plates that comprised three CD4 naive, three CD4 memory, two CD8 naive and one CD8 memory.

TCRdb's copy holds only in-frame clones and misses some; the assay was immunoSEQ multiplex PCR. The repertoire has 2,100,000 or so clones, more than 90% of them found once; the top ten carry over 0.1%. CDR1 is WNHNN, CDR2 SYGVQD, per germline (reference sequence). The length of the CDR3 is 14 residues. Deletions cut 5 bases from V and 2 bases from J, with 13 bases between. Every one of the donors was a Caucasian adult that lived in Nashville, Tennessee. A split of CD4+ cells into CD45RA+ naive and CD45RA-negative memory subsets was performed. The sequence came from a man aged 18 to 30 in good health. This chain links TRBV10-1 with TRBJ2-7; no definite D call. What was sequenced was naive CD4+ T cells sorted from blood. Subset meaning: CD45RA+ positively selected. Here the CDR3 reads CASSKGGNPYEQYF. DNA of the CDR3: TGCGCCAGCAGTAAGGGTGGCAACCCCTACGAGCAGTACTTC.